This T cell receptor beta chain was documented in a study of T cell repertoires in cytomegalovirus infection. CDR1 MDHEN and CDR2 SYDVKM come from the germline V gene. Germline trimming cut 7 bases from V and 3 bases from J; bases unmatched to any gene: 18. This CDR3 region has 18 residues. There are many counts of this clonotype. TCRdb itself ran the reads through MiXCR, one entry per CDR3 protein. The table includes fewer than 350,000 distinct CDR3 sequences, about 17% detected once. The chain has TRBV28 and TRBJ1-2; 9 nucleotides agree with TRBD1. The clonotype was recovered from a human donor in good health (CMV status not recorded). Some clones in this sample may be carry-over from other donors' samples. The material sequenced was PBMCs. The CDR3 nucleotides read TGTGCCAGCACCGGCCCAGACCCCGGGACAGGGTTTTACTATGGCTACACCTTC. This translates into CASTGPDPGTGFYYGYTF.